This is a list of T cell receptor beta chains from one sample in a study of T cells after posttransplantation cyclophosphamide. Measured with immunoSEQ multiplex PCR; TCRdb has only the in-frame clones, and not every one. This sample comprises about 25,000 clones, none seen once only. Source: PBMCs, taken after allogeneic stem cell transplant with posttransplant cyclophosphamide. These receptors were collected from a male patient in his late teens or twenties who received an allogeneic stem cell transplant from a related donor, was CMV-positive, and had no GVHD. Some of the T cells may derive from the graft donor. Both conserved end residues are part of each CDR3.

>TRBV28|TRBJ2-1
CASRDGTSGRVGYNEQFF
>TRBV28|TRBJ1-1
CASTHHNRGAGTEAFF
>TRBV27|TRBJ2-3
CASGIALADTQYF
>TRBV9|TRBJ1-2
CASSVEGTGRGYTF
>TRBV23-1|TRBJ2-5
CASSQTCRDTSQETQYF
>TRBV28|TRBJ2-2
CASSKPGQFSNTGELFF
>TRBV19|NA
CASRTLAGGIYEQYF
>TRBV4-3|TRBJ1-2
CASSLAGGAGYGYTF
>TRBV28|TRBJ1-5
CASSFRGRGKSQPQHF
>TRBV7-3|TRBJ2-1
CASSLDRGSNEQFF
>TRBV15|TRBJ1-1
CATSNSWTSSTEAFF
>TRBV9|TRBJ2-7
CASSGSGSDYEQYF
>TRBV27|TRBJ1-1
CASSSPRGGRSTEAFF
>TRBV5-4|TRBJ2-7
CASSQGLAGVSEQYF
>TRBV19|TRBJ2-4
CASSIVSTSGAKNIQYF
>TRBV7-8|TRBJ2-5
CASSLRQTQETQYF
>TRBV10-3|TRBJ2-7
CAISSTSGTYEQYF
>TRBV7-6|NA
CASSPIGAEQYF
>TRBV5-1|TRBJ1-2
CASSYLGDRGKYGYTF
>TRBV14|TRBJ2-7
CASGLLSYEQYF
>TRBV27|TRBJ2-1
CASSLGVPSGGLGDEQFF
>TRBV28|TRBJ2-7
CASRNPTAGTSSYEQYF
>TRBV2|TRBJ2-1
CASSERGSSYNEQFF
>TRBV9|TRBJ2-1
CASSVGAGRHNEQFF
>TRBV4-1|TRBJ1-3
CASSQDPRQADSGNTIYF
>TRBV20-1|TRBJ2-5
CSARDPTQYF
>TRBV7-2|TRBJ2-7
CASSLITGTYEQYF
>TRBV10-3|TRBJ2-3
CAIKGGLAGLNKISDTQYF
>TRBV29-1|TRBJ2-3
CSVAQTSGSTDTQYF